This T cell receptor beta chain appears in the sequencing data of a study of control samples from healthy donors and cancer patients. Using immunoSEQ multiplex PCR, the repertoire was profiled, and TCRdb retains in-frame clones only, with some absent. The profile shows about 120,000 clones, about 86% of them singletons. The length of the CDR3 is 14 residues. Germline lookup yields CDR1 WNHNN and CDR2 SYGVQD (reference sequence). Between the trimmed V and J ends, which lost 7 bases and 3 bases, there was a span of 14 bases. The receptor was isolated from a man younger than 45 in good health. J is TRBJ2-3 and V is TRBV10-1; tentatively, D is TRBD2 (6 bases). Source material: blood. The CDR3 spells CASTSDRGTDTQYF. The DNA of the CDR3 is TGCGCCAGCACAAGCGACCGGGGGACAGATACGCAGTATTTT.